This T cell receptor beta chain derives from a study of graft-versus-host responses after intestinal transplantation. Study-wide background: Recipients had transplants, and these were multivisceral, liver-intestinal, or isolated intestinal. Uniformly, recipients were administered anti-thymocyte globulin induction with subsequent tacrolimus and steroids for two to three years.

Sequencing was performed with immunoSEQ multiplex PCR; in TCRdb, only in-frame clones are kept and a portion is missing. The repertoire holds about 100,000 clones, with about 90% as singletons. Study findings and constraints: Among circulating GvH clones, peak levels were associated with early post-transplant declines in HvG clones. Across patients carrying graft-donor T cell macrochimerism, allografts held high graft-versus-host to host-versus-graft clonal ratios.

As to this clone: The antigen is unknown.

CDR1 is ENHRY, CDR2 SYGVKD, per germline. V lost 5 bases and J 7 bases, leaving 15 bases between the germline ends. The CDR3 length is 14 residues. Specimen: unstimulated CD4+ T cells sorted from spleen or lymph node cells, collected before transplant. The receptor was derived from a human donor who was the organ donor for an intestinal transplant. The rearrangement joins TRBV10-3 to TRBJ2-1; D is unresolved. The CDR3 loop is CAISRDSVSNEQFF. In nucleotides, the CDR3 is TGTGCCATCAGTAGAGATTCGGTGAGTAATGAGCAGTTCTTC.